A single sample is the source of the 18 T cell receptor beta chains below, sequenced in a study of CD8+ T cells in alopecia areata. RNA was isolated and reverse transcribed to cDNA, the sequencing template. The method was immunoSEQ multiplex PCR; TCRdb's version includes in-frame clones alone and lacks a portion of them. The data show more than 95,000 clones, around 48% seen once. The material sequenced was NKG2D-low CD8+ T cells sorted from blood. These receptors all come from a human donor with alopecia areata.

The chain employs TRBV29-1 and TRBJ2-1; TRBD2 is a possible D gene (5 bases). The CDR3 totals 13 residues. The V gene's germline CDR1 is SQVTM and CDR2 ANQGSEA. V lost 3 bases to trimming and J lost 7 bases, with 13 bases between them. CDR3 DNA sequence: TGCAGCGTTGAGGGTGGGAAGCGGAATGAGCAGTTCTTC. It specifies CSVEGGKRNEQFF.

This clone appeared a few times. The rearrangement links TRBV29-1 to TRBJ2-2; 7 bases line up with TRBD1. This CDR3 spans 14 amino acids. J lost 3 bases, V lost 4 bases, and 5 bases had no gene match. Per the germline V gene, CDR1 is SQVTM and CDR2 is ANQGSEA. CDR3 DNA: TGCAGCGTTGTAAAGGGGGCTTACACCGGGGAGCTGTTTTTT. It codes for CSVVKGAYTGELFF.

V is TRBV5-6 and J is TRBJ1-1, with D perhaps matching TRBD1 (5 bases). CDR3 size: 15 residues. Germline V lookup: CDR1 SGHDT, CDR2 YYEEEE. V was cut by 4 bases and J by 1 base, with 14 bases left in between. The CDR3 is CASSVGGLQNTEAFF. DNA of the CDR3: TGTGCCAGCAGCGTTGGGGGACTGCAGAACACTGAAGCTTTCTTT.

The rearrangement links TRBV5-1 to TRBJ2-7; D is uncertain. The CDR3 runs to 9 residues. With 8 bases removed from V and 4 bases from J, the gap between germline ends came to 4 bases. Germline values: CDR1 SGHRS, CDR2 YFSETQ. CDR3 region: CASRYEQYF. The CDR3 DNA follows: TGCGCCAGTCGTTACGAGCAGTACTTC.

This clone is a singleton in its sample. The V and J genes are TRBV30 and TRBJ2-7; TRBD1 matches at 7 bases. V lost 3 bases to trimming and J lost 7 bases; unmatched junction nucleotides: 15. The CDR3 totals 15 residues. Germline lookup yields CDR1 GTSNPN and CDR2 SVGIG (reference sequence). The CDR3 loop reads CAWRAPGTASGEQYF. CDR3 bases: TGTGCCTGGAGGGCCCCCGGGACAGCCTCGGGGGAGCAGTACTTC.

This clone appeared once. V is TRBV5-6 and J is TRBJ1-1; possibly TRBD1 for D (5 bases). The CDR3 is 15 amino acids. Trimming removed 2 bases at V and 5 bases at J, with 16 bases between. CDR1 SGHDT and CDR2 YYEEEE come from the germline V gene. DNA of the CDR3: TGTGCCAGCAGCTTTATTCGGGGGGAAATGACTGAAGCTTTCTTT. It encodes CASSFIRGEMTEAFF.

This clone occurred a few times. The chain links TRBV5-6 to TRBJ2-1, with D perhaps being TRBD1 or TRBD2 (5 bases each). The germline V and J ends were trimmed by 7 bases and 13 bases, with 18 bases remaining between them. Germline CDR1 SGHDT, CDR2 YYEEEE. This CDR3 contains 12 residues. The CDR3 DNA is TGTGCCAGCGCCCCCGGGACGGGCGGACAGTTCTTC. Encoded protein: CASAPGTGGQFF.

The chain is built from TRBV29-1 and TRBJ2-3; the D gene is possibly TRBD1 (5 bases). Trimming shortened V by 2 bases and J by 5 bases, and 11 bases separated the two germline ends. CDR1 SQVTM and CDR2 ANQGSEA come from the germline V gene. CDR3 size: 13 residues. CDR3 nucleotide sequence: TGCAGCGTTGAATTACAGGTTTTAGATACGCAGTATTTT. This translates into CSVELQVLDTQYF.

The chain links TRBV4-1 to TRBJ1-2, with a tentative D call TRBD1 (6 bases). Trimming took off 3 bases at V and 6 bases at J, with 11 bases between the two ends. Germline V CDR1 and CDR2: MGHRA, YSYEKL. The CDR3 totals 13 residues. The CDR3: CASSQITGNGYTF. The CDR3 DNA reads TGCGCCAGCAGCCAGATTACAGGGAATGGCTACACCTTC.

The rearrangement links TRBV4-1 to TRBJ2-7; D is perhaps TRBD1 or TRBD2 (5 bases each). From germline, CDR1 is MGHRA and CDR2 YSYEKL. The CDR3 has 11 amino acids. Trimming removed 3 bases at V and 6 bases at J, with 6 bases between. Here the CDR3 reads CASSQGTEQYF. As DNA, the CDR3 is TGCGCCAGCAGCCAGGGGACCGAGCAGTACTTC.

This chain uses TRBV7-3 with TRBJ2-1; weak D call: TRBD1 (5 bases). Germline CDR1 SGHTA, CDR2 FQGTGA. Trimming took 5 bases from V and 5 from J, leaving 13 bases between them. This CDR3 comprises 14 residues. Written as DNA, the CDR3 is TGTGCCAGCAGCCCCCTCGACAGTGACAATGAGCAGTTCTTC. Translating gives CASSPLDSDNEQFF. Together with reference TRBV7-3 and TRBJ2-1, the CDR3 gives the full variable domain: GAGVSQTPSNKVTEKGKYVELRCDPISGHTALYWYRQSLGQGPEFLIYFQGTGAADDSGLPNDRFFAVRPEGSVSTLKIQRTERGDSAVYLCASSPLDSDNEQFFGPGTRLTVL.

The rearrangement joins TRBV29-1 to TRBJ2-1; 12 bases align to TRBD2. CDR3 length equals 13 residues. Germline values: CDR1 SQVTM, CDR2 ANQGSEA. After removal of 5 bases from V and 8 bases from J, the junction contained 4 bases not matched to a gene. In nucleotides, the CDR3 is TGCAGCGTTAAGACTAGCGGGAGATATGAGCAGTTCTTC. Protein: CSVKTSGRYEQFF.

The rearrangement uses TRBV29-1 and TRBJ2-1; no clear D. Looked up from germline, CDR1 is SQVTM and CDR2 is ANQGSEA. Deletions cut 1 base from V and 4 bases from J, with 14 bases between. This CDR3 has 15 amino acids. CDR3: CSVEVGGIGYNEQFF. The CDR3 DNA follows: TGCAGCGTTGAAGTCGGCGGCATAGGGTACAATGAGCAGTTCTTC.

This clone came up a few times. The V and J genes are TRBV29-1 and TRBJ2-7, with D maybe TRBD2 (6 bases). V was shortened by 4 bases and J by 6 bases, with 7 bases between the two germline ends. The CDR3 extends over 10 amino acids. Germline CDR1 SQVTM, CDR2 ANQGSEA. The CDR3 sequence is CSVGGVEQYF. As DNA, the CDR3 is TGCAGCGTTGGGGGGGTCGAGCAGTACTTC.

V usage is TRBV6-6 and J usage is TRBJ2-1; a possible D gene is TRBD2 (6 bases). Per the germline V gene, CDR1 is MNHNY and CDR2 is SVGAGI (reference sequence). This CDR3 has 15 residues. Between the trimmed V and J ends, which lost 1 base and 5 bases, there was a span of 12 bases. The CDR3 protein is CASSYFGTGNNEQFF. For the CDR3, the DNA is TGTGCCAGCAGTTACTTCGGGACTGGCAACAATGAGCAGTTCTTC.

There are a few counts of this clone. This chain uses TRBV7-8 with TRBJ2-7; TRBD1 matches 7 bases. CDR1 is SGHVS, CDR2 FQNEAQ, per germline. After removal of 1 base from V and 0 bases from J, the junction contained 3 bases not matched to a gene. The CDR3 is made up of 15 amino acids. In DNA, the CDR3 is TGTGCCAGCAGCTTAGAGCCAGGGGGCTCCTACGAGCAGTACTTC. Protein product: CASSLEPGGSYEQYF.

The chain couples TRBV5-1 to TRBJ1-1; perhaps TRBD1 as D (5 bases). Germline V lookup: CDR1 SGHRS, CDR2 YFSETQ. V was shortened by 4 bases and J by 3 bases, with 10 bases between the two germline ends. The CDR3 consists of 13 residues. CDR3 in amino acids: CASSPPGDTEAFF. In DNA form, the CDR3 reads TGCGCCAGCAGCCCCCCGGGGGACACTGAAGCTTTCTTT.

The chain employs TRBV29-1 and TRBJ2-1, with 9 bases aligning to TRBD2. V lost 0 bases, J lost 7 bases, and 7 bases stayed unmatched. Germline-derived CDR1 and CDR2 are SQVTM and ANQGSEA. This CDR3 region has 15 residues. The CDR3 DNA reads as TGCAGCGTTGAAGATCGCGGGAGGGCCGGGAATGAGCAGTTCTTC. Protein sequence: CSVEDRGRAGNEQFF.